This T cell receptor beta chain was found in a study of blood T cell repertoires in COVID-19. Study in general: Sample material is recorded as cDNA or gDNA derived from T cells, B-cell-depleted T cells, or PBMCs.

Adults between roughly 18 and 90 years of age took part from some 25 US areas. Participants' own reports of clinical history determined their cohort assignment. Germline CDR1 is PRHDT and CDR2 is FYEKMQ (reference sequence). This CDR3 region has 13 residues. V dropped 5 bases and J dropped 7 bases, with 15 bases sitting between them. Authors' methods: Reference gene primers were amplified, and this amplification served to estimate nucleated cell counts. Some clones are missing from TCRdb's copy, which holds only in-frame ones; the method was immunoSEQ multiplex PCR. V and J calls and clone size are those listed in that table; D and trimming were worked out from the DNA. Of more than 250,000 clones listed, more than 75% are singletons.

Sequences were obtained from PBMCs or T cells enriched from blood (not recorded which). The sequence derives from a woman under 30 who had recovered from COVID-19. The V gene is TRBV13, the J gene TRBJ2-7; D is unresolved. CDR3 sequence (DNA): TGTGCCAGCAGCCCAAAACATAACCCAGAGCAGTACTTC. Translating it yields CASSPKHNPEQYF.